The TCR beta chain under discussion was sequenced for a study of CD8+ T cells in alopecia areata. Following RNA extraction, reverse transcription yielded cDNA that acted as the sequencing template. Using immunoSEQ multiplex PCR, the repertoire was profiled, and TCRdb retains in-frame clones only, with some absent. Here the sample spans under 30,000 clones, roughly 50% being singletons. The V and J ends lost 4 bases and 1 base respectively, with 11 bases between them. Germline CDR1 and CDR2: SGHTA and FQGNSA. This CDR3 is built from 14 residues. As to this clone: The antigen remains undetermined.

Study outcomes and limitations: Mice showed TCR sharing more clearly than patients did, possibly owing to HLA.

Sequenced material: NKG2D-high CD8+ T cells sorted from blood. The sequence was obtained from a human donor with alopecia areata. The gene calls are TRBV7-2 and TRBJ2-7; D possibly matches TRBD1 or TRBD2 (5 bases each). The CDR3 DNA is TGTGCCAGCAGCTCGGGACCCCATTCCTACGAGCAGTACTTC. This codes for CASSSGPHSYEQYF.